The rows below give T cell receptor beta chains drawn from one sample of a study of blood T cell repertoires in COVID-19. The repertoire was sequenced with immunoSEQ multiplex PCR; TCRdb's copy has only in-frame clones and lacks some. This table has 50,000 or so clones, roughly four fifths appearing once. Sequenced sample: peripheral blood. The receptor source for this set is a man aged 40-49 years with acute or convalescent COVID-19. Both conserved end residues are part of each CDR3.

V	length	J	CDR3
TRBV2	18	TRBJ2-5	CASSDFGTGDTIGETQYF
TRBV19	13	TRBJ2-5	CASSMNPGLAQYF
TRBV4-1	14	TRBJ2-1	CASRRTSGDNEQFF
TRBV10-3	15	TRBJ1-4	CAISDTASGWEKLFF
TRBV24-1	14	TRBJ2-7	CATSDGGGVYEQYF
TRBV18	15	TRBJ2-7	CASSPLTGSSYEQYF
TRBV5-1	14	TRBJ1-1	CASSLVTANTEAFF
TRBV4-3	15	TRBJ1-2	CASSQLETGFYGYTF
TRBV6-1	13	TRBJ2-7	CASSETGKDGQYF
TRBV7-9	12	TRBJ2-7	CASTETLGEQYF
TRBV30	13	TRBJ1-2	CAWRTGARYGYTF
TRBV2	13	TRBJ1-2	CASSESRFYGYTF
TRBV24-1	12	TRBJ2-7	CATRGRGYEQYF
TRBV6-5	15	TRBJ2-7	CASRHRQGGTYEQYF
TRBV29-1	12	TRBJ1-2	CSVGDRETGYTF
TRBV24-1	13	TRBJ1-1	CATRGRQNTEAFF
TRBV5-1	14	TRBJ1-1	CATSFGDRNTEAFF
TRBV4-3	19	TRBJ1-6	CASSQDLTGLSSYNSPLHF
TRBV7-7	15	TRBJ2-2	CASSPKSGGPGELFF
TRBV20-1	16	TRBJ1-1	CSASTIELNLNTEAFF
TRBV10-2	15	TRBJ1-6	CASSDPGTGIAPLHF
TRBV28	15	TRBJ1-6	CASSLGGSGNSPLHF
TRBV19	11	TRBJ1-4	CASSMGEKLFF
TRBV6-2/TRBV6-3	11	TRBJ2-7	CASSYIYEQYF
TRBV21-1	12	TRBJ1-5	CASRKAGQPQHF
TRBV25-1	15	TRBJ2-4	CASSQGSPAKNIQYF